Following are 3 T cell receptor beta chains from one sample sequenced in a study of blood T cell repertoires in COVID-19. The assay was immunoSEQ multiplex PCR, and TCRdb's table has in-frame clones only and misses some. Of nearly 250,000 clones listed, roughly 82% are singletons. Sequences were obtained from PBMCs or T cells enriched from blood (not recorded which). Receptors were obtained from a woman aged 50 to 60 who had recovered from COVID-19.

The V and J genes are TRBV5-1 and TRBJ2-7; 10 nucleotides match TRBD1. The CDR3 is made up of 15 amino acids. Germline assignment: CDR1 SGHRS and CDR2 YFSETQ. V gave up 4 bases and J gave up 1 base; unmatched junction bases: 5. Here the CDR3 reads CASSRGTGESYEQYF. In nucleotides, the CDR3 is TGCGCCAGCAGCCGAGGGACAGGGGAGTCCTACGAGCAGTACTTC. The complete variable domain, with remaining parts taken from reference TRBV5-1 and TRBJ2-7, reads KAGVTQTPRYLIKTRGQQVTLSCSPISGHRSVSWYQQTPGQGLQFLFEYFSETQRNKGNFPGRFSGRQFSNSRSEMNVSTLELGDSALYLCASSRGTGESYEQYFGPGTRLTVT.

CDR3 DNA sequence: TGTGCCAGTAGTACCCCTAGGGGCCGGTGGGAGACCCAGTACTTC. This encodes CASSTPRGRWETQYF. The chain employs TRBV19 and TRBJ2-5; weak D call: TRBD1 (5 bases). V was shortened by 4 bases and J by 5 bases, with 17 bases between the two germline ends. The germline gives CDR1 LNHDA, CDR2 SQIVND (reference sequence). This CDR3 spans 15 amino acids. Complete variable domain (other parts from reference TRBV19 and TRBJ2-5): DGGITQSPKYLFRKEGQNVTLSCEQNLNHDAMYWYRQDPGQGLRLIYYSQIVNDFQKGDIAEGYSVSREKKESFPLTVTSAQKNPTAFYLCASSTPRGRWETQYFGPGTRLLVL.

J is TRBJ1-5 and V is TRBV5-5; no clear D gene. This CDR3 region has 13 residues. The V gene's germline CDR1 is SGHKS and CDR2 YYEKEE (reference sequence). Trimming left V 4 bases short and J 7 bases short, with 12 bases between. In DNA form, the CDR3 reads TGTGCCAGCAGCGTACTGGTGTTGCAGCCCCAGCATTTT. Translated: CASSVLVLQPQHF. The complete variable domain, with remaining parts taken from reference TRBV5-5 and TRBJ1-5, reads DAGVTQSPTHLIKTRGQQVTLRCSPISGHKSVSWYQQVLGQGPQFIFQYYEKEERGRGNFPDRFSARQFPNYSSELNVNALLLGDSALYLCASSVLVLQPQHFGDGTRLSIL.